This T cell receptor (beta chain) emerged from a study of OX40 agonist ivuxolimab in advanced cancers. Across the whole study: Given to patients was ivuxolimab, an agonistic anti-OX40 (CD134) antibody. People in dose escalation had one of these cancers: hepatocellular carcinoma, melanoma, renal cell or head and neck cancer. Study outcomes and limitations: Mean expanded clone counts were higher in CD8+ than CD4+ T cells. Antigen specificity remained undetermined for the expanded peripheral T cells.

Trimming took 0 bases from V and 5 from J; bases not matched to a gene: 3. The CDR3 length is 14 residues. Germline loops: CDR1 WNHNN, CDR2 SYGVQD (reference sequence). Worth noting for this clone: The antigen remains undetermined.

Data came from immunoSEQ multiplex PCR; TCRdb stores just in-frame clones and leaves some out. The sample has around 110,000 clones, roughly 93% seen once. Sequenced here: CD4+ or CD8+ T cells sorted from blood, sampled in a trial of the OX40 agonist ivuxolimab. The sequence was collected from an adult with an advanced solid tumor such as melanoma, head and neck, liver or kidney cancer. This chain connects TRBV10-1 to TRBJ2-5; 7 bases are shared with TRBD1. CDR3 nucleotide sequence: TGCGCCAGCAGTGAGTCCCAACAGGGGGAGACCCAGTACTTC. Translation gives CASSESQQGETQYF.